The 21 T cell receptor beta chains reported below all come from one sample, sequenced in a study of blood T cell repertoires in COVID-19. Produced via immunoSEQ multiplex PCR; TCRdb's table is partial and in-frame only. The sample lists roughly 260,000 clones, about nine tenths occurring once. The sample consisted of peripheral blood. These receptors were taken from a man aged 35 to 55 who had recovered from COVID-19.

The rearrangement joins TRBV12-3 or TRBV12-4 to TRBJ1-5; D uncertain. V was cut by 8 bases and J by 9 bases, with 14 bases left in between. CDR3 length: 12 amino acids. CDR3 bases: TGTGCCAGCCGGCGGGTGCCCGCGCCCCAGCATTTT. Translating gives CASRRVPAPQHF.

The gene calls are TRBV19 and TRBJ2-7; the match to TRBD1 covers 9 bases. V was clipped by 8 bases and J by 4 bases; unmatched bases: 9. The CDR3 consists of 14 residues. CDR1 and CDR2 (germline): LNHDA, SQIVND (reference sequence). The CDR3 sequence: CASRPGQGLYEQYF. CDR3 DNA sequence: TGTGCCAGTCGCCCGGGACAGGGTTTATACGAGCAGTACTTC.

The chain has TRBV18 and TRBJ2-3; 10 bases match TRBD1. In germline, CDR1 is KGHSH, CDR2 LQKENI. The CDR3 loop spans 15 amino acids. Trimming removed 3 bases from V and 4 bases from J; junction bases left unmatched: 4. CDR3 nucleotides: TGTGCCAGCTCACCCCGGGACAGGGGCTCAGATACGCAGTATTTT. It specifies CASSPRDRGSDTQYF.

The CDR3, as DNA: TGTGCCAGCAGCGCAACCGGGATCTCCTACGAGCAGTACTTC. It yields the protein CASSATGISYEQYF. This chain joins TRBV7-9 and TRBJ2-7; D perhaps matches TRBD2 (5 bases). V was trimmed by 5 bases and J by 0 bases, leaving 11 bases between them. Germline-derived CDR1 and CDR2 are SEHNR and FQNEAQ (reference sequence). The CDR3 is 14 residues long.

The J gene is TRBJ2-3, the V gene TRBV5-5, with D unclear. Germline CDR1 reads SGHKS; CDR2 reads YYEKEE (reference sequence). V was shortened by 2 bases and J by 1 base, with 11 bases between the two germline ends. The CDR3 is 15 amino acids. The CDR3 nucleotides are TGTGCCAGCAGCTTATGGCTTGAGGGCACAGATACGCAGTATTTT. It is translated as CASSLWLEGTDTQYF. The complete variable domain, with remaining parts taken from reference TRBV5-5 and TRBJ2-3, reads DAGVTQSPTHLIKTRGQQVTLRCSPISGHKSVSWYQQVLGQGPQFIFQYYEKEERGRGNFPDRFSARQFPNYSSELNVNALLLGDSALYLCASSLWLEGTDTQYFGPGTRLTVL.

This clone appeared a single time. This chain's CDR3 is CASSFAGKSQPQHF. CDR3 in DNA: TGTGCCAGCAGCTTCGCAGGCAAGAGTCAGCCCCAGCATTTT. The rearrangement links TRBV11-2 to TRBJ1-5; D unresolved. The germline CDR1 and CDR2 sequences are SGHAT and FQNNGV. This CDR3 contains 14 residues. The V end was cut by 3 bases, the J end by 6 bases, with 12 bases between.

This clone turned up a few times. The genes are TRBV4-3 and TRBJ2-3, with unresolved D. The CDR3 covers 18 residues. Trimming removed 0 bases at V and 0 bases at J, with 16 bases between. Per germline, CDR1 LGHNA and CDR2 YSLEER. The CDR3, as DNA: TGCGCCAGCAGCCAAGATGGTGGAGCGTACTCTAGCACAGATACGCAGTATTTT. Its protein product is CASSQDGGAYSSTDTQYF.

This chain joins TRBV7-9 and TRBJ2-7, with 10 bases fitting TRBD1. The length of the CDR3 is 14 residues. V lost 6 bases, J lost 5 bases, and 7 bases stayed unmatched. Germline V gives CDR1 SEHNR, CDR2 FQNEAQ (reference sequence). This CDR3 reads CASRPDRGRDEQYF. In DNA form, the CDR3 reads TGTGCCAGCAGACCCGACAGGGGGCGCGACGAGCAGTACTTC.

As concerns this clone: This specimen includes other DNA sequences encoding the same CDR3. The chain carries TRBV19 and TRBJ2-7; D possibly corresponds to TRBD1 (5 bases). Trimming shortened V by 5 bases and J by 0 bases, and 8 bases separated the two germline ends. CDR1 and CDR2 (germline): LNHDA, SQIVND (reference sequence). There are 13 residues in the CDR3. The CDR3 coding sequence is TGTGCCAGTAGTCGAACAGGCTCCTACGAGCAGTACTTC. Amino acids: CASSRTGSYEQYF.

The gene calls are TRBV5-1 and TRBJ2-7, with TRBD2 matching over 13 bases. The CDR3 extends over 16 amino acids. The V and J ends lost 4 bases and 0 bases, in that order; junction bases with no gene match: 4. The germline V gene encodes CDR1 SGHRS and CDR2 YFSETQ. The CDR3 spells CASSTGLAGVSYEQYF. The CDR3, as DNA: TGCGCCAGCAGCACCGGACTAGCGGGGGTCTCCTACGAGCAGTACTTC.

V is TRBV3-1 (or the pseudogene TRBV3-2) and J is TRBJ1-6; weak D call: TRBD1 (5 bases). CDR3 length: 15 residues. Trimming took 1 base from V and 7 from J, leaving 11 bases between them. Germline V gene sequence: CDR1 LGHDT, CDR2 YNNKEL (reference sequence). Written as DNA, the CDR3 is TGTGCCAGCAGCCAAGTGTCAGGGAGGAATTCACCCCTCCACTTT. Encoded protein: CASSQVSGRNSPLHF.

The V call is TRBV4-2, the J call TRBJ2-1; D possibly corresponds to TRBD2 (5 bases). This CDR3 is 15 amino acids long. Germline V gives CDR1 LGHNA, CDR2 YNFKEQ. Trimming took off 0 bases at V and 3 bases at J, with 9 bases between the two ends. CDR3 coding DNA: TGTGCCAGCAGCCAAGAACTAGTGGACTACAATGAGCAGTTCTTC. Protein: CASSQELVDYNEQFF.

This clone was detected once. The V gene is TRBV20-1, the J gene TRBJ2-7; D unclear. Trimming shortened V by 2 bases and J by 5 bases, and 7 bases separated the two germline ends. The CDR3 contains 11 residues. CDR1 is DFQATT and CDR2 is SNEGSKA in the germline V gene (reference sequence). DNA for the CDR3: TGCAGTGCTAGAAAGGAGCACGAGCAGTACTTC. Translation: CSARKEHEQYF.

This clone turned up a few times. The chain couples TRBV27 to TRBJ1-1, with D possibly TRBD1 on 5 matching bases. V lost 5 bases to trimming and J lost 3 bases, with 10 bases between them. This CDR3 region has 13 residues. CDR1 is MNHEY and CDR2 is SMNVEV in the germline V gene (reference sequence). The CDR3 loop reads CASSQGIYTEAFF. For the CDR3, the DNA is TGTGCCAGCAGTCAGGGAATATACACTGAAGCTTTCTTT.

The CDR3 DNA sequence: TGTGCCAGCAGCCCGCGGAGGGATGAGCAGTTCTTC. Translation: CASSPRRDEQFF. The chain is built from TRBV7-2 and TRBJ2-1; the D gene is possibly TRBD2 (6 bases). Germline V CDR1 and CDR2: SGHTA, FQGNSA. The CDR3 is made up of 12 amino acids. Trimming pared 5 bases from V and 8 bases from J, leaving 10 bases between.

The chain joins TRBV30 to TRBJ1-2, with 8 bases fitting TRBD1. The CDR3 has 13 amino acids. Trimming at V came to 5 bases and at J to 5 bases, leaving 7 bases not matched to a gene. Germline V lookup: CDR1 GTSNPN, CDR2 SVGIG (reference sequence). CDR3 sequence reads: CAWSLTGVYGYTF. The CDR3 nucleotides read TGTGCCTGGTCATTGACAGGGGTTTATGGCTACACCTTC.

J is TRBJ2-1 and V is TRBV7-9; D is undetermined. The V gene's germline CDR1 is SEHNR and CDR2 FQNEAQ (reference sequence). CDR3 length: 14 residues. V was shortened by 6 bases and J by 9 bases, with 18 bases between the two germline ends. CDR3 DNA: TGTGCCAGCAGTACTTCCAAGCTAGGATTTGAGCAGTTCTTC. This sequence encodes CASSTSKLGFEQFF.

The chain links TRBV5-1 to TRBJ2-2, with 9 nucleotides matching TRBD2. The CDR3 is 18 residues long. V shed 1 base and J 5 bases; nucleotides not matched to a gene: 12. Germline values: CDR1 SGHRS, CDR2 YFSETQ. The CDR3 DNA reads TGCGCCAGCAGCTTGCCGCTTGTTAGCGGGAGAGGAACCGGGGAGCTGTTTTTT. Amino acid sequence: CASSLPLVSGRGTGELFF.

This clone was counted a single time. The J gene is TRBJ2-1, the V gene TRBV9, with D possibly matching TRBD1 (8 bases). The ends were cut back, 4 bases at V and 9 bases at J, with 23 bases in the middle. There are 16 residues in the CDR3. Germline CDR1 reads SGDLS; CDR2 reads YYNGEE. DNA for the CDR3: TGTGCCAGCAGCCCGCGGACAGGGAGGACGGGAGGTGAGCAGTTCTTC. Amino acids: CASSPRTGRTGGEQFF. The whole variable domain, filled in from reference TRBV9 and TRBJ2-1, reads DSGVTQTPKHLITATGQRVTLRCSPRSGDLSVYWYQQSLDQGLQFLIQYYNGEERAKGNILERFSAQQFPDLHSELNLSSLELGDSALYFCASSPRTGRTGGEQFFGPGTRLTVL.

J is TRBJ2-1 and V is TRBV7-8; 7 nucleotides align to TRBD2. This CDR3 has 16 residues. Trimming removed 1 base from V and 6 bases from J; junction bases left unmatched: 9. Germline V gene data show CDR1 as SGHVS and CDR2 as FQNEAQ. The CDR3 nucleotides read TGTGCCAGCAGCTTAGACCCCGGACTAGGGGCCAATGAGCAGTTCTTC. This codes for CASSLDPGLGANEQFF. Using reference TRBV7-8 and TRBJ2-1 for the parts outside the CDR3, the full variable domain is GAGVSQSPRYKVAKRGQDVALRCDPISGHVSLFWYQQALGQGPEFLTYFQNEAQLDKSGLPSDRFFAERPEGSVSTLKIQRTQQEDSAVYLCASSLDPGLGANEQFFGPGTRLTVL.

The CDR3 loop reads CSVRGGLNTGELFF. CDR3 DNA sequence: TGCAGCGTTAGGGGGGGCCTGAACACCGGGGAGCTGTTTTTT. The V call is TRBV29-1, the J call TRBJ2-2; possibly TRBD2 for D (7 bases). Deletions cut 5 bases from V and 1 base from J, with 11 bases between. The CDR3 totals 14 residues. Germline V gene lookup returns CDR1 SQVTM and CDR2 ANQGSEA.